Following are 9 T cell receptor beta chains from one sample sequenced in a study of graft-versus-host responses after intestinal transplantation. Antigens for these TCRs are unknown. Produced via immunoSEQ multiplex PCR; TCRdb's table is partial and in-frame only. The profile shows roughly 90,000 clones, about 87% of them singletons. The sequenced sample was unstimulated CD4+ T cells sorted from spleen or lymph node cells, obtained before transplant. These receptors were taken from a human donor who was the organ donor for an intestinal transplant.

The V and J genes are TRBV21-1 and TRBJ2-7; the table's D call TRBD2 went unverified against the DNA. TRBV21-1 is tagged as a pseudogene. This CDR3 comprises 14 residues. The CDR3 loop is CASRKGLAGFEQYF. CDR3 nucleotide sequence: TGTGCCAGCAGAAAGGGGCTAGCGGGATTCGAGCAGTACTTC.

The CDR3 loop reads CASRPGQNPNYGYTF. CDR3 in DNA: TGTGCCAGCAGGCCGGGACAGAACCCTAACTATGGCTACACCTTC. The chain joins TRBV6-1 to TRBJ1-2, with TRBD1 identical over 7 bases. Germline V CDR1 and CDR2: MNHNS, SASEGT. Trimming cost V 6 bases and J 0 bases; bases outside gene matches: 7. The CDR3 is 15 residues long.

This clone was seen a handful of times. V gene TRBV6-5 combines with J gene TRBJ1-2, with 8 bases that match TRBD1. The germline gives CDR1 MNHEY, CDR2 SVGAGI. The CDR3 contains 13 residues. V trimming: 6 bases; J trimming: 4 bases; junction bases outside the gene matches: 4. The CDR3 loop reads CASRPDRGYGYTF. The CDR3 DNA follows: TGTGCCAGCAGACCCGACAGGGGCTATGGCTACACCTTC.

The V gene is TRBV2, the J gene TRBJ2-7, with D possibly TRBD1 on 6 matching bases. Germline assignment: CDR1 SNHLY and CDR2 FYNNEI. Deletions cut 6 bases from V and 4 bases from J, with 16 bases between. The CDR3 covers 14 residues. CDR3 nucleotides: TGTGCCAGCAGAGCGACAGGAGCGAATTACGAGCAGTACTTC. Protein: CASRATGANYEQYF.

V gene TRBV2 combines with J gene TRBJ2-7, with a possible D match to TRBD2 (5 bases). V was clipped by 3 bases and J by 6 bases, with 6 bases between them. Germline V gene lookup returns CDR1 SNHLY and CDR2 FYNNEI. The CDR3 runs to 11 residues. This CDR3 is CASSDEGEQYF. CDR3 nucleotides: TGTGCCAGCAGTGATGAGGGCGAGCAGTACTTC.

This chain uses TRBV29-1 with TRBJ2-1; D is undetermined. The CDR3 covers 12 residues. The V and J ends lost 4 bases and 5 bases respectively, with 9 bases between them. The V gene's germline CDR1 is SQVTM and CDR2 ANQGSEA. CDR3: CSVGWPNNEQFF. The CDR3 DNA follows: TGCAGCGTTGGCTGGCCCAACAATGAGCAGTTCTTC.

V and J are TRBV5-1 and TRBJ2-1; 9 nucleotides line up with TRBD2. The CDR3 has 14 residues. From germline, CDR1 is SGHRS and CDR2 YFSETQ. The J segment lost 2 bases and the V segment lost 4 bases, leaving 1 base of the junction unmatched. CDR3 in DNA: TGCGCCAGCAGCGCGGGAGGGACCTACAATGAGCAGTTCTTC. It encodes CASSAGGTYNEQFF.

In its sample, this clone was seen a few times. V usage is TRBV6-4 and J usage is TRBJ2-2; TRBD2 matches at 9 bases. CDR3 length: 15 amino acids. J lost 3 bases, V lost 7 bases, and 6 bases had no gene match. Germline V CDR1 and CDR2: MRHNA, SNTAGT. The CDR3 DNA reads TGTGCCAGCACTCAGACTAGCGGTTACACCGGGGAGCTGTTTTTT. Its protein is CASTQTSGYTGELFF.

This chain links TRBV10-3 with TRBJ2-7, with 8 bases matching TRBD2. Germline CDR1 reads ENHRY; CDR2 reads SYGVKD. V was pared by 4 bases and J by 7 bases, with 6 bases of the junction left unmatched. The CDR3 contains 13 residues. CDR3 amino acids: CAISAAGVSEQYF. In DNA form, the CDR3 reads TGTGCCATCAGTGCAGCGGGAGTCTCGGAGCAGTACTTC.